The 32 T cell receptor beta chains reported below all come from one sample, sequenced in a study of T cell clonality in common variable immunodeficiency. TCRdb's copy holds only in-frame clones and misses some; the assay was immunoSEQ multiplex PCR. The sample lists about 52,000 clones, none appearing once, the ten largest making up about 2%. The specimen was peripheral blood mononuclear cells. The receptors here all came from a person aged 18-69 years in good health.

This clone was picked up many times. The read terminates 3 residues before the CDR3 end, so the remaining end is supplied by the germline J gene. This sequence joins TRBV20-1 and TRBJ1-5; tentatively, D is TRBD1 (6 bases). Germline loops: CDR1 DFQATT, CDR2 SNEGSKA (reference sequence). This CDR3 is 17 amino acids long. With 5 bases removed from V and 0 bases from J, the gap between germline ends came to 20 bases. CDR3 sequence reads: CSAVNYGQLYSNQPQHF. CDR3 DNA, as far as it was read: TGCAGTGCTGTAAACTACGGACAGCTCTATAGCAATCAGCCC.

For this clone: Coverage ceases 3 residues before the CDR3 finishes, and the germline J gene fills in the end. This sequence joins TRBV5-1 and TRBJ2-1; 8 positions match TRBD2. The length of the CDR3 is 17 residues. Per the germline V gene, CDR1 is SGHRS and CDR2 is YFSETQ. J was trimmed by 0 bases and V by 0 bases; bases with no gene match: 5. The CDR3 sequence: CASSLGLAGASYNEQFF. CDR3 DNA (partial): TGCGCCAGCAGCTTGGGGCTAGCGGGCGCCTCCTACAATGAG.

This clone has ten or more counts. With the read ending 3 residues before the CDR3 end, the germline J gene is used to fill in that end. The chain couples TRBV5-1 to TRBJ1-1, with 8 bases matching TRBD1. Trimming cost V 4 bases and J 6 bases; bases outside gene matches: 20. Germline CDR1 and CDR2: SGHRS and YFSETQ. The CDR3 has 18 residues. Partial CDR3 DNA: TGCGCCAGCAGCCTCCAAACCTCAGGGTCAGGGGGCTCTTCTGAA. Translated, it gives CASSLQTSGSGGSSE. From start to end, the CDR3 is CASSLQTSGSGGSSEAFF. The entire variable domain, with the rest obtained from reference TRBV5-1 and TRBJ1-1, is as follows: KAGVTQTPRYLIKTRGQQVTLSCSPISGHRSVSWYQQTPGQGLQFLFEYFSETQRNKGNFPGRFSGRQFSNSRSEMNVSTLELGDSALYLCASSLQTSGSGGSSEAFFGQGTRLTVV.

Many counts were recorded for this clone. The read ends 3 residues shy of where the CDR3 ends; the end is completed using the germline J gene. This sequence joins TRBV20-1 and TRBJ2-3, with D perhaps given as TRBD1 or TRBD2 (5 bases each). The CDR3 spans 13 residues. V lost 3 bases to trimming and J lost 5 bases, with 12 bases between them. The V gene's germline CDR1 is DFQATT and CDR2 SNEGSKA (reference sequence). The CDR3 is CSASPPGRDTQYF. The sequenced part of the CDR3 DNA is TGCAGTGCTAGCCCCCCAGGGAGAGATACG.

Many counts were recorded for this clone. From the germline J gene comes the end of the CDR3, since the read stops 3 residues before it. The rearrangement joins TRBV7-8 to TRBJ1-4; D is uncertain. With 5 bases removed from V and 8 bases from J, the gap between germline ends came to 12 bases. The V gene's germline CDR1 is SGHVS and CDR2 FQNEAQ. The CDR3 loop spans 13 amino acids. The CDR3 is CASSLDNPEKLFF. The DNA read from the CDR3 is TGTGCCAGCAGCCTCGACAACCCGGAAAAA.

This clone was picked up many times. The CDR3 is cut off 3 residues early in the read; its end comes from the germline J gene. V gene TRBV6-2 or TRBV6-3 combines with J gene TRBJ2-3; TRBD2 matches 9 bases. Germline assignment: CDR1 MNHEY and CDR2 SVGEGT. The ends lost 4 bases at V and 0 bases at J; junction bases unmatched: 2. This CDR3 is built from 15 residues. The sequenced CDR3 bases are TGTGCCAGCAGTTTGACTAGCGGTAGCACAGATACG. It encodes CASSLTSGSTDT. The CDR3 in its entirety is CASSLTSGSTDTQYF.

There are a few counts of this clone. The read gets to within 3 residues of the CDR3 end, and the germline J gene fills in the rest. The rearrangement joins TRBV5-1 to TRBJ2-3; D possibly corresponds to TRBD1 (6 bases). CDR3 length: 13 amino acids. CDR1 is SGHRS, CDR2 YFSETQ, per germline. The part of the CDR3 DNA that was read is TGCGCCAGCAGGTCAGGGGACGGTCAGCCG. The encoded protein is CASRSGDGQP. The entire CDR3 reads CASRSGDGQPQYF. The whole variable domain, filled in from reference TRBV5-1 and TRBJ2-3, reads KAGVTQTPRYLIKTRGQQVTLSCSPISGHRSVSWYQQTPGQGLQFLFEYFSETQRNKGNFPGRFSGRQFSNSRSEMNVSTLELGDSALYLCASRSGDGQPQYFGPGTRLTVL.

This clone was recorded at least ten times. The read ends 3 residues early relative to the CDR3; the germline J gene fills the gap. The chain couples TRBV5-5 to TRBJ2-1; D unclear. Germline values: CDR1 SGHKS, CDR2 YYEKEE (reference sequence). V was pared by 1 base and J by 6 bases, with 8 bases between. The CDR3 is 13 residues long. The CDR3 here is CASSLSPVNEQFF. The DNA read from the CDR3 is TGTGCCAGCAGCTTGTCCCCGGTCAATGAG.

This clone appeared many times. The sequenced fragment ends 3 residues before the CDR3 boundary, so the rest is inferred from the germline J gene. This rearrangement joins TRBV4-1 to TRBJ2-3; the match to TRBD2 covers 10 bases. The CDR3 runs 16 residues. Germline-derived CDR1 and CDR2 are MGHRA and YSYEKL. The V gene end was trimmed by 4 bases and the J gene end by 3 bases; junction bases not matched to a gene: 7. The CDR3 loop is CASSPFQLAGTDTQYF. CDR3 DNA, as far as it was read: TGCGCCAGCAGCCCCTTTCAACTAGCGGGGACAGATACG.

This clone was recorded at least ten times. Incomplete CDR3 DNA: TGTGCCAGCAGTTACGCCTACATGACCGGGGGGACC. Its protein is CASSYAYMTGGT. The full CDR3 protein reads CASSYAYMTGGTQYF. The rearrangement uses TRBV6-2 or TRBV6-3 and TRBJ2-5; D perhaps matches TRBD2 (6 bases). The sequenced fragment ends 3 residues before the CDR3 boundary, so the rest is inferred from the germline J gene. The CDR3 consists of 15 residues. Germline CDR1 and CDR2: MNHEY and SVGEGT. Trimming removed 2 bases from V and 7 bases from J, with 17 bases in between.

Only a few counts were recorded for this clone. The CDR3 end falls 3 residues outside the read, so it is completed with the germline J gene. V and J are TRBV7-8 and TRBJ2-2; 7 bases map to TRBD1. Looked up from germline, CDR1 is SGHVS and CDR2 is FQNEAQ. This CDR3 is 17 amino acids long. Partial CDR3 DNA: TGTGCCAGCAGCGCGGACAGGACCAGCTCCTATAATTCACCG. Translation: CASSADRTSSYNSP. The full CDR3 protein reads CASSADRTSSYNSPLFF.

There are a few counts of this clone. At one end, the junction sequence differs from germline, possibly due to a read error. The CDR3 goes on 3 residues after the read ends, and that part is filled in from the germline J gene. This same CDR3 is encoded by further DNA sequences in the sample. V and J are TRBV7-7 and TRBJ1-1, with no clear D. The CDR3 has 13 residues. The germline V gene encodes CDR1 SSHAT and CDR2 FNYEAQ (reference sequence). The sequenced part of the CDR3 DNA is TGTGCTAGCAGCCGAGGACTAGCAGAGACA. It specifies CASSRGLAET. The complete CDR3 protein is CASSRGLAETAFF.

Ten or more counts support this clone. The read ends 3 residues shy of where the CDR3 ends; the end is completed using the germline J gene. This sequence joins TRBV5-6 and TRBJ1-2, with TRBD1 as a possible D gene (5 bases). V gave up 1 base and J gave up 7 bases, with 14 bases separating them. Germline assignment: CDR1 SGHDT and CDR2 YYEEEE. The CDR3 totals 14 residues. CDR3 region: CASSLPTGRGGYTF. The sequenced CDR3 bases are TGTGCCAGCAGCTTGCCCACTGGTAGGGGTGGC.

For this clone: The CDR3 end falls 3 residues outside the read, so it is completed with the germline J gene. The rearrangement links TRBV7-9 to TRBJ2-2, with a possible D match to TRBD1 (5 bases). The CDR3 loop spans 14 amino acids. The germline V gene has CDR1 SEHNR and CDR2 FQNEAQ (reference sequence). The CDR3 bases that were read are TGTGCCAGCAGCTTAGCCGATCAGGGTGAAAAG. Translating gives CASSLADQGEK. The CDR3, in full, reads CASSLADQGEKLFF.

In its sample, this clone was seen many times. The read ends 3 residues shy of where the CDR3 ends; the end is completed using the germline J gene. The chain uses TRBV19 and TRBJ1-2; 8 nucleotides align to TRBD1. The CDR3 sequence is 13 residues long. Germline-derived CDR1 and CDR2 are LNHDA and SQIVND (reference sequence). Here the CDR3 reads CASNPDRVGGYTF. The sequenced CDR3 bases are TGTGCCAGTAATCCGGACAGGGTTGGCGGC. Complete variable domain (other parts from reference TRBV19 and TRBJ1-2): DGGITQSPKYLFRKEGQNVTLSCEQNLNHDAMYWYRQDPGQGLRLIYYSQIVNDFQKGDIAEGYSVSREKKESFPLTVTSAQKNPTAFYLCASNPDRVGGYTFGSGTRLTVV.

In this sample, this clone turned up a few times. Coverage ceases 3 residues before the CDR3 finishes, and the germline J gene fills in the end. The J gene is TRBJ2-5, the V gene TRBV5-1; 15 bases map to TRBD2. From germline, CDR1 is SGHRS and CDR2 YFSETQ. This CDR3 contains 17 residues. CDR3 region: CASMRTSGGAPTDTQYF. Partial CDR3 DNA: TGCGCCAGCATGCGGACTAGCGGGGGGGCACCCACAGATACC.

Points on this clone: With the read ending 3 residues before the CDR3 end, the germline J gene is used to fill in that end. The chain couples TRBV7-9 to TRBJ1-1; 9 bases agree with TRBD1. Germline loops: CDR1 SEHNR, CDR2 FQNEAQ (reference sequence). The CDR3 extends over 15 amino acids. The V segment lost 5 bases and the J segment 5 bases; nucleotides outside the gene matches: 9. The CDR3 region is CASSPETGGLTEAFF. CDR3 DNA, as far as it was read: TGTGCCAGCAGCCCCGAGACAGGGGGATTGACTGAA.

For this clone: The CDR3 is cut off 3 residues early in the read; its end comes from the germline J gene. The V call is TRBV19, the J call TRBJ1-1, with TRBD1 as a possible D gene (6 bases). The CDR3 has 16 amino acids. The V gene lost 0 bases and the J gene lost 3 bases, with 14 bases spanning the gap. Germline V gene lookup returns CDR1 LNHDA and CDR2 SQIVND (reference sequence). CDR3 loop: CASSIDGQRVYTEAFF. The CDR3 bases that were read are TGTGCCAGTAGTATAGATGGACAGAGGGTCTACACTGAA.

This clone was seen repeatedly, ten times or more. The CDR3 is cut off 3 residues early in the read; its end comes from the germline J gene. V is TRBV3-1 (or the pseudogene TRBV3-2) and J is TRBJ2-1, with TRBD1 matching over 8 bases. The CDR3 sequence is 16 residues long. Losses at the gene ends were 3 bases for V and 9 bases for J; bases not matched to a gene: 13. Germline CDR1 reads LGHDT; CDR2 reads YNNKEL (reference sequence). This chain's CDR3 is CASSQNQGALASEQFF. CDR3 bases read: TGTGCCAGCAGCCAGAATCAGGGGGCGCTGGCGAGTGAG.

This clone came up many times. The read ends 3 residues before the CDR3 terminus; that terminus is restored from the germline J gene. The V and J genes are TRBV6-2 or TRBV6-3 and TRBJ2-3; either TRBD1 or TRBD2 may supply D (5 bases each). The CDR3 is 15 amino acids. Looked up from germline, CDR1 is MNHEY and CDR2 is SVGEGT. The CDR3 DNA, read in part, is TGTGCCAGCAGTTACACAGGAGGAGTCCAAGAGACG. This translates into CASSYTGGVQET. The CDR3 in full is CASSYTGGVQETQYF.

This clone was seen many times. Coverage ceases 3 residues before the CDR3 finishes, and the germline J gene fills in the end. The V gene is TRBV6-2 or TRBV6-3, the J gene TRBJ2-7, with TRBD1 as a possible D gene (6 bases). Germline V gene lookup returns CDR1 MNHEY and CDR2 SVGEGT. The V end was cut by 2 bases, the J end by 3 bases, with 8 bases between. This CDR3 contains 13 residues. The CDR3 loop reads CASSYQGIYEQYF. CDR3 bases read: TGTGCCAGCAGTTACCAGGGGATCTACGAG.

This clone was observed at least ten times. The read gets to within 3 residues of the CDR3 end, and the germline J gene fills in the rest. The chain couples TRBV7-9 to TRBJ2-1; D is unresolved. Trimming removed 6 bases at V and 5 bases at J, with 5 bases between. This CDR3 comprises 11 residues. The germline V gene has CDR1 SEHNR and CDR2 FQNEAQ (reference sequence). The CDR3 loop is CASRQNNEQFF. The DNA read from the CDR3 is TGTGCCAGCAGACAGAACAATGAG.

This clone was seen at least ten times. The read gets to within 3 residues of the CDR3 end, and the germline J gene fills in the rest. The chain employs TRBV20-1 and TRBJ1-4; tentative D call: TRBD1 (5 bases). Trimming removed 3 bases from V and 8 bases from J, with 19 bases in between. The CDR3 is made up of 15 amino acids. Germline V CDR1 and CDR2: DFQATT, SNEGSKA (reference sequence). The CDR3 is CSASPGPPRGEKLFF. The sequenced CDR3 bases are TGCAGTGCTAGCCCGGGGCCTCCTCGGGGGGAAAAA.

This clone was recorded at least ten times. With the read ending 3 residues before the CDR3 end, the germline J gene is used to fill in that end. The genes are TRBV7-6 and TRBJ2-7; a possible D gene is TRBD2 (6 bases). The CDR3 is 14 residues long. Trimming left V 5 bases short and J 0 bases short, with 11 bases between. CDR1 and CDR2 (germline): SGHVS, FNYEAQ. The CDR3 here is CASSVSGSSYEQYF. The DNA read from the CDR3 is TGTGCCAGCAGCGTTAGCGGTTCCTCCTACGAG. Variable domain in full (rest from reference TRBV7-6 and TRBJ2-7): GAGVSQSPRYKVTKRGQDVALRCDPISGHVSLYWYRQALGQGPEFLTYFNYEAQQDKSGLPNDRFSAERPEGSISTLTIQRTEQRDSAMYRCASSVSGSSYEQYFGPGTRLTVT.

This clone has at least ten counts. The DNA read from the CDR3 is TGTGCCAGCTCGAGGGCGCAGAGTGAG. Residues: CASSRAQSE. The CDR3 in its entirety is CASSRAQSEQFF. The chain links TRBV18 to TRBJ2-1, with D possibly matching TRBD2 (5 bases). Sequencing ends 3 residues short of the CDR3 end; the germline J gene provides the rest. This CDR3 contains 12 residues. Germline CDR1 KGHSH, CDR2 LQKENI. Trimming removed 6 bases from V and 9 bases from J, with 12 bases in between.

This clone was seen ten or more times. The sequenced fragment ends 3 residues before the CDR3 boundary, so the rest is inferred from the germline J gene. The V and J genes are TRBV9 and TRBJ2-3; D is perhaps TRBD1 or TRBD2 (5 bases each). Germline V gene data show CDR1 as SGDLS and CDR2 as YYNGEE. CDR3 length: 14 residues. V lost 10 bases and J 8 bases, leaving 23 bases between the germline ends. The sequenced part of the CDR3 DNA is TGTGCCTCCGATCAGGGAGATTTGGTTAGTACG. Its translation: CASDQGDLVST. The entire CDR3 reads CASDQGDLVSTQYF.

This clone was recorded many times. The missing CDR3 end, 3 residues past where the read stops, is filled in from the germline J gene. This chain links TRBV11-2 with TRBJ2-1; TRBD2 might be the D (6 bases). V was cut by 2 bases and J by 4 bases, with 12 bases left in between. Per the germline V gene, CDR1 is SGHAT and CDR2 is FQNNGV. The CDR3 sequence is 15 residues long. CDR3 protein: CASSLSGTLYNEQFF. The sequenced CDR3 bases are TGTGCCAGCAGCTTATCCGGGACTCTTTACAATGAG. Combining the CDR3 with reference TRBV11-2 and TRBJ2-1 gives the whole variable domain EAGVAQSPRYKIIEKRQSVAFWCNPISGHATLYWYQQILGQGPKLLIQFQNNGVVDDSQLPKDRFSAERLKGVDSTLKIQPAKLEDSAVYLCASSLSGTLYNEQFFGPGTRLTVL.

This clone has only a few counts. The read comes to an end 3 residues before the CDR3 does, leaving the germline J gene to fill in the end. The chain uses TRBV7-2 and TRBJ2-2; 9 positions match TRBD1. The CDR3 sequence is 15 residues long. CDR1 is SGHTA and CDR2 is FQGNSA in the germline V gene. This chain's CDR3 is CASSSRGTGTEKLFF. Incomplete CDR3 DNA: TGTGCCAGCAGCTCCAGAGGGACAGGGACGGAAAAG.

The sample holds many counts of this clone. The missing CDR3 end, 3 residues past where the read stops, is filled in from the germline J gene. V usage is TRBV7-9 and J usage is TRBJ1-6; D remains unclear. Between the trimmed V and J ends, which lost 5 bases and 10 bases, there was a span of 12 bases. Germline loops: CDR1 SEHNR, CDR2 FQNEAQ (reference sequence). The CDR3 consists of 13 residues. The sequenced part of the CDR3 DNA is TGTGCCAGCAGCCGCGACACCGGATCACCC. Protein: CASSRDTGSP. Given in full, the CDR3 is CASSRDTGSPLHF.

This clone was seen many times. The read gets to within 3 residues of the CDR3 end, and the germline J gene fills in the rest. The genes are TRBV7-9 and TRBJ1-6, with D possibly TRBD1 on 5 matching bases. CDR1 and CDR2 (germline): SEHNR, FQNEAQ (reference sequence). The CDR3 contains 14 residues. V was trimmed by 3 bases and J by 8 bases, leaving 11 bases between them. CDR3 sequence reads: CASSFRGDHSPLHF. CDR3 bases read: TGTGCCAGCAGCTTCCGGGGGGACCATTCACCC.

This clone has ten or more counts. The read gets to within 3 residues of the CDR3 end, and the germline J gene fills in the rest. This chain joins TRBV18 and TRBJ1-2; 8 bases line up with TRBD1. After removal of 5 bases from V and 7 bases from J, the junction contained 3 bases not matched to a gene. The CDR3 contains 12 residues. Germline loops: CDR1 KGHSH, CDR2 LQKENI. The part of the CDR3 DNA that was read is TGTGCCAGCTCAGGGCAGGGGGCTGGC. It specifies CASSGQGAG. The full CDR3 is CASSGQGAGYTF.

A note on this clone: The CDR3 is cut off 3 residues early in the read; its end comes from the germline J gene. This chain connects TRBV18 to TRBJ1-1; possibly TRBD1 for D (6 bases). V was trimmed by 6 bases and J by 3 bases, leaving 20 bases between them. The CDR3 is 16 amino acids. Looked up from germline, CDR1 is KGHSH and CDR2 is LQKENI. The sequenced part of the CDR3 DNA is TGTGCCAGCTCCCAAGTTAGGGACACGGTACACACTGAA. It is translated as CASSQVRDTVHTE. The full-length CDR3 reads as CASSQVRDTVHTEAFF.